Listed below are T cell receptor beta chains from one sample, sequenced in a study of Graves' ophthalmopathy and Graves' hyperthyroidism. Using its own MiXCR run on the multiplex PCR reads, TCRdb lists one record per CDR3 protein. The data show about 550,000 distinct CDR3 sequences, with about 35% seen just once and about 4% held by the top ten. Source material: peripheral blood or thyroid tissue (not recorded which). These receptors originate from an adult man with Graves' hyperthyroidism. Each CDR3 is given with its conserved first and last residue. Size tells how often a clone was seen (once, few, many) or the class of an expanded clone, and some rows leave it out.

j_gene: TRBJ2-7; v_gene: TRBV29-1; abundance: many; CDR3aa: CSAAEGTYEQYF
j_gene: TRBJ1-5; v_gene: TRBV12-3/TRBV12-4; abundance: once; CDR3aa: CASSLILGHGRNQPQHF
j_gene: TRBJ1-5; v_gene: TRBV9; abundance: many; CDR3aa: CASGQGGGNQPQHF
j_gene: TRBJ2-7; v_gene: TRBV12-3/TRBV12-4; abundance: many; CDR3aa: CASSFRVGYEQYF
j_gene: TRBJ2-7; v_gene: TRBV24-1; abundance: few; CDR3aa: CATSVSAVYNEQYF
j_gene: TRBJ2-1; v_gene: TRBV7-9; abundance: -; CDR3aa: CASSLAGTGAYNEQFF
j_gene: TRBJ2-7; v_gene: TRBV12-3/TRBV12-4; abundance: few; CDR3aa: CAGSFEGQFYEQYF
j_gene: TRBJ1-1; v_gene: TRBV30; abundance: few; CDR3aa: CAWRQGLDTEAFF
j_gene: TRBJ1-6; v_gene: TRBV7-9; abundance: -; CDR3aa: CASSLAPGANSPLHF
j_gene: TRBJ2-2; v_gene: TRBV6-4; abundance: -; CDR3aa: CASSDVNTGELFF
j_gene: TRBJ2-7; v_gene: TRBV19; abundance: few; CDR3aa: CASSPWGGTYEQYF
j_gene: TRBJ2-5; v_gene: TRBV6-5; abundance: -; CDR3aa: CASSATRRETQYF
j_gene: TRBJ1-2; v_gene: TRBV7-9; abundance: -; CDR3aa: CASSLGRRVWYTF
j_gene: TRBJ2-7; v_gene: TRBV7-2; abundance: -; CDR3aa: CASSPASHGLAGGPLSYEQYF
j_gene: TRBJ1-6; v_gene: TRBV6-1; abundance: -; CDR3aa: CAGQGMVSSPLHF
j_gene: TRBJ1-2; v_gene: TRBV24-1; abundance: -; CDR3aa: CATSDSRTGGANYGYTF
j_gene: TRBJ2-3; v_gene: TRBV5-1; abundance: -; CDR3aa: CASSLASSGAADTQYF
j_gene: TRBJ1-1; v_gene: TRBV29-1; abundance: many; CDR3aa: CSVEVEQGFSAEAFF
j_gene: TRBJ2-5; v_gene: TRBV2; abundance: many; CDR3aa: CASSDSGGIYETQYF
j_gene: TRBJ2-3; v_gene: TRBV10-1; abundance: few; CDR3aa: CASRRDHSTDTQYF
j_gene: TRBJ1-4; v_gene: TRBV5-1; abundance: many; CDR3aa: CASSLGVTGATNEKLFF
j_gene: TRBJ2-7; v_gene: TRBV6-1; abundance: -; CDR3aa: CASSPAGQNHEQYF
j_gene: TRBJ1-6; v_gene: TRBV29-1; abundance: -; CDR3aa: CSVEEGIYNSPLHF
j_gene: TRBJ1-5; v_gene: TRBV2; abundance: few; CDR3aa: CASSKGPGQFNRNQPQHF
j_gene: TRBJ1-6; v_gene: TRBV20-1; abundance: -; CDR3aa: CSNGQGNSPLHF
j_gene: TRBJ2-5; v_gene: TRBV7-7; abundance: -; CDR3aa: CASPWTSGGALETQYF
j_gene: TRBJ2-7; v_gene: TRBV20-1; abundance: -; CDR3aa: CSARALDSVNEQYF
j_gene: TRBJ1-2; v_gene: TRBV29-1; abundance: many; CDR3aa: CSVVVDWYGYTF
j_gene: TRBJ2-2; v_gene: TRBV6-1; abundance: -; CDR3aa: CASSYGPGELFF
j_gene: TRBJ1-2; v_gene: TRBV9; abundance: -; CDR3aa: CASSAYRDARYTF
j_gene: TRBJ2-3; v_gene: TRBV7-2; abundance: -; CDR3aa: CASSAVSGSTGTQYF
j_gene: TRBJ1-2; v_gene: TRBV20-1; abundance: few; CDR3aa: CSARSPAGTGVPGYTF
j_gene: TRBJ1-1; v_gene: TRBV2; abundance: few; CDR3aa: CATRVNTEAFF
j_gene: TRBJ2-7; v_gene: TRBV12-3/TRBV12-4; abundance: many; CDR3aa: CASSWDRPYEQYF
j_gene: TRBJ1-5; v_gene: TRBV20-1; abundance: many; CDR3aa: CSASIGQGKNQPQHF
j_gene: TRBJ1-4; v_gene: TRBV11-3; abundance: many; CDR3aa: CASSLRTEKLFF
j_gene: TRBJ1-1; v_gene: TRBV6-4; abundance: many; CDR3aa: CASSEGPENTEAFF
j_gene: TRBJ1-1; v_gene: TRBV29-1; abundance: few; CDR3aa: CSAGRRADTEAFF
j_gene: TRBJ1-3; v_gene: TRBV20-1; abundance: -; CDR3aa: CSGYRGDTIYF
j_gene: TRBJ1-3; v_gene: TRBV2; abundance: -; CDR3aa: CANRQTRSGNTIYF
j_gene: TRBJ2-7; v_gene: TRBV29-1; abundance: -; CDR3aa: CSVMTDIYEQYF
j_gene: TRBJ1-1; v_gene: TRBV5-1; abundance: many; CDR3aa: CASSLVMEDTEAFF
j_gene: -; v_gene: TRBV10-3; abundance: -; CDR3aa: CAISEAIGEQFF
j_gene: TRBJ1-4; v_gene: TRBV10-1; abundance: many; CDR3aa: CASSESLREKLFF
j_gene: TRBJ2-7; v_gene: TRBV7-2; abundance: many; CDR3aa: CASSRGQGSEQYF
j_gene: TRBJ1-1; v_gene: TRBV6-6; abundance: -; CDR3aa: CASSHPGGMNTEAFF
j_gene: TRBJ2-5; v_gene: TRBV5-1; abundance: few; CDR3aa: CASSLLAGGSIKETQYF
j_gene: TRBJ1-2; v_gene: TRBV12-3/TRBV12-4; abundance: few; CDR3aa: CASSLSTGSGYTF
j_gene: TRBJ1-1; v_gene: TRBV10-3; abundance: many; CDR3aa: CAISESSKNTEAFF
j_gene: TRBJ1-5; v_gene: TRBV20-1; abundance: -; CDR3aa: CSARSRGPQPQHF
j_gene: TRBJ2-1; v_gene: TRBV29-1; abundance: -; CDR3aa: CSVEDMGQVVFYEQFF
j_gene: TRBJ2-7; v_gene: TRBV6-5; abundance: many; CDR3aa: CASSYREGYAEQYF
j_gene: -; v_gene: TRBV7-9; abundance: once; CDR3aa: CASSPEIHNEQFF
j_gene: TRBJ2-2; v_gene: TRBV4-2; abundance: many; CDR3aa: CATQLVPNTGELFF
j_gene: TRBJ2-7; v_gene: TRBV7-9; abundance: many; CDR3aa: CASSHPTSGGEEAQYF
j_gene: TRBJ2-7; v_gene: TRBV7-2; abundance: many; CDR3aa: CASNDPGLLYEQYF
j_gene: TRBJ2-5; v_gene: TRBV5-1; abundance: many; CDR3aa: CASSQQGPQETQYF
j_gene: TRBJ1-2; v_gene: TRBV7-9; abundance: -; CDR3aa: CASSLDGGIGYTF
j_gene: TRBJ2-5; v_gene: TRBV5-6; abundance: few; CDR3aa: CASSLNGGGIQETQYF
j_gene: TRBJ1-2; v_gene: TRBV19; abundance: -; CDR3aa: CASSVGGFYGYTF